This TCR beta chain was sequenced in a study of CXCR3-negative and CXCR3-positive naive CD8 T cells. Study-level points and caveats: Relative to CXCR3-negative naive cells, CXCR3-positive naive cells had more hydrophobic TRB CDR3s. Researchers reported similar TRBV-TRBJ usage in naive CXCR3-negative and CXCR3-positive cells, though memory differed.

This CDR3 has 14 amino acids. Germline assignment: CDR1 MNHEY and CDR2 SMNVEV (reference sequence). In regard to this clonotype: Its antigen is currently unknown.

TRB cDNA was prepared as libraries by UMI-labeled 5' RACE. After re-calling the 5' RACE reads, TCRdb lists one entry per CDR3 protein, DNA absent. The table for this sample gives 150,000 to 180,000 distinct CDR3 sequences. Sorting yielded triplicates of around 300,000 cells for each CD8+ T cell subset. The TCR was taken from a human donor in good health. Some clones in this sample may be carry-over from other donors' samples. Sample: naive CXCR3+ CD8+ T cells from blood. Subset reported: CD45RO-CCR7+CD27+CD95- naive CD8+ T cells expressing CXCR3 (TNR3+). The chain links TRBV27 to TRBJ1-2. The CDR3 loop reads CASSSRSGVYGYTF.